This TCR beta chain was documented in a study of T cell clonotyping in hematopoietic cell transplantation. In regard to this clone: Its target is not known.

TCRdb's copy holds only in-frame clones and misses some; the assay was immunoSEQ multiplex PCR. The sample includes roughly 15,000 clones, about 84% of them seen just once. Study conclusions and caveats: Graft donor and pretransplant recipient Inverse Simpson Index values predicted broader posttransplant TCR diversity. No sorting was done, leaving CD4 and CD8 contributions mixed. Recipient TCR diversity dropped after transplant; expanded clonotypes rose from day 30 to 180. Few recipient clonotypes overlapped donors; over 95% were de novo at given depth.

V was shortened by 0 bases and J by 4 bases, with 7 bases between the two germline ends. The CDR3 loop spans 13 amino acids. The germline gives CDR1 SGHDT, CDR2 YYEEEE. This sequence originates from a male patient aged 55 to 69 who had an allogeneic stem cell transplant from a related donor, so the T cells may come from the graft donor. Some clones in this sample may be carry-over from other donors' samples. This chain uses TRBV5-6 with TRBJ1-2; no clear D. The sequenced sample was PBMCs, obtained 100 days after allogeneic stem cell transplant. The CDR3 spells CASSLGESYGYTF. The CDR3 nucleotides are TGTGCCAGCAGCTTGGGGGAATCCTATGGCTACACCTTC. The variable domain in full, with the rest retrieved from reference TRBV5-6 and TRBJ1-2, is DAGVTQSPTHLIKTRGQQVTLRCSPKSGHDTVSWYQQALGQGPQFIFQYYEEEERQRGNFPDRFSGHQFPNYSSELNVNALLLGDSALYLCASSLGESYGYTFGSGTRLTVV.